This record concerns one T cell receptor (beta chain) sequence. Within Nashville, Tennessee resided all donors, each a Caucasian adult. The data belong to a study of shared clonotypes between healthy human individuals. Study as a whole: Researchers drew samples from two women and three men aged 18 to 49.

The authors split each subset's genomic DNA evenly across several immunoSEQ plates. Profiled with immunoSEQ multiplex PCR; TCRdb holds only in-frame clones, not every one. The table lists around 500,000 clones, around 80% of them singletons. The germline V and J ends were trimmed by 6 bases and 5 bases, with 19 bases remaining between them. The CDR3 is 15 amino acids. CDR1 is MNHNS and CDR2 is SASEGT in the germline V gene. This chain connects TRBV6-1 to TRBJ1-2; D is uncertain. The sequencing input was PBMCs. The TCR sequence derives from a woman aged 35 to 49 in good health. Some clones in this sample may be carry-over from other donors' samples. CDR3 region: CASSLEAGAVYGYTF. The CDR3 DNA is TGTGCCAGCAGCCTAGAGGCAGGCGCCGTTTATGGCTACACCTTC.